The rows below give T cell receptor beta chains drawn from one sample of a study of neurological immune-mediated disorders. TCRdb fed the 5' RACE reads into MiXCR, producing one record per CDR3 protein. The table lists more than 50,000 distinct CDR3 sequences, 5.2% of them singletons. Material for sequencing was PBMCs. The receptors derive from a woman aged 25 to 39 with multiple sclerosis. CDR3s include the opening cysteine and the closing phenylalanine or tryptophan. Fields, in order: clone size, CDR3 length, D gene, V gene, J gene, CDR3 protein, CDR3 DNA. A D gene is named only where the DNA matches it firmly. Some rows mark clone size as missing; the rest say once, few, many or name a class of expanded clone.

size: many; length: 15; D: -; V: TRBV29-1; J: TRBJ2-5; CDR3: CSVIPLQVYQETQYF; DNA: TGCAGCGTGATCCCCTTACAGGTGTACCAAGAGACCCAGTACTTC
size: few; length: 14; D: -; V: TRBV12-3/TRBV12-4; J: TRBJ1-6; CDR3: CASSFLHLSSPLNF; DNA: TGTGCCAGCAGTTTTTTACATCTGAGTTCACCCCTCAACTTT
size: many; length: 14; D: TRBD1; V: TRBV6-5; J: TRBJ1-1; CDR3: CASSLDRGGTEAFF; DNA: TGTGCCAGCAGCCTGGACAGGGGAGGCACTGAAGCTTTCTTT
size: many; length: 15; D: -; V: TRBV7-2; J: TRBJ2-6; CDR3: CASSQSRSGANVLTF; DNA: TGTGCCAGCAGTCAATCCCGCTCTGGGGCCAACGTCCTGACTTTC
size: many; length: 16; D: TRBD1; V: TRBV5-1; J: TRBJ2-1; CDR3: CASSLDPGQGGNEQFF; DNA: TGCGCCAGCAGCTTGGACCCGGGACAGGGGGGCAATGAGCAGTTCTTC
size: many; length: 13; D: -; V: TRBV7-2; J: TRBJ1-2; CDR3: CASSQTSMGGYTF; DNA: TGTGCCAGCAGCCAGACATCGATGGGGGGCTACACCTTC
size: many; length: 16; D: -; V: TRBV4-2; J: TRBJ2-3; CDR3: CASSQEGRGATDTQYF; DNA: TGTGCCAGCAGCCAAGAGGGACGGGGGGCCACAGATACGCAGTATTTT
size: many; length: 15; D: TRBD2; V: TRBV7-9; J: TRBJ2-5; CDR3: CASSFNVGGKETQYF; DNA: TGTGCCAGCAGCTTTAACGTCGGGGGGAAAGAGACCCAGTACTTC
size: many; length: 18; D: TRBD1; V: TRBV20-1; J: TRBJ2-1; CDR3: CSARDRQGVRFSYNEQFF; DNA: TGCAGTGCTAGAGATCGACAGGGGGTGAGGTTCTCCTACAATGAGCAGTTCTTC
size: many; length: 13; D: -; V: TRBV29-1; J: TRBJ1-5; CDR3: CSAGLSGNQPQNF; DNA: TGCAGCGCAGGGCTGTCGGGCAATCAGCCCCAGAATTTT
size: -; length: 16; D: TRBD1; V: TRBV20-1; J: TRBJ1-6; CDR3: CSARDGLNRGNSPLHF; DNA: TGCAGTGCTAGAGATGGGCTCAACAGGGGTAATTCACCCCTCCACTTT
size: -; length: 16; D: -; V: TRBV7-2; J: TRBJ2-3; CDR3: CASSLGLWAPTDTQYF; DNA: TGTGCCAGCAGCTTAGGTTTGTGGGCCCCCACAGATACGCAGTATTTT
size: few; length: 14; D: -; V: TRBV30; J: TRBJ1-5; CDR3: CAWSDRVGNQPQHF; DNA: TGTGCCTGGAGTGACAGGGTCGGCAATCAGCCCCAGCATTTT
size: many; length: 18; D: -; V: TRBV20-1; J: TRBJ1-6; CDR3: CSASKAGTLSQYNSPLHF; DNA: TGCAGTGCTAGCAAAGCGGGGACCCTAAGTCAATATAATTCACCCCTCCACTTT
size: many; length: 15; D: TRBD1; V: TRBV2; J: TRBJ1-3; CDR3: CASSTRQGGGNTIYF; DNA: TGTGCCAGCAGCACCCGACAGGGAGGAGGAAACACCATATATTTT
size: many; length: 14; D: TRBD1; V: TRBV20-1; J: TRBJ2-7; CDR3: CSAMPPRTGFEQYF; DNA: TGCAGTGCCATGCCCCCAAGGACAGGCTTCGAGCAGTACTTC
size: many; length: 12; D: -; V: TRBV29-1; J: TRBJ1-2; CDR3: CSVTGNNYGYTF; DNA: TGCAGCGTGACCGGGAATAACTATGGCTACACCTTC
size: many; length: 15; D: TRBD2; V: TRBV20-1; J: TRBJ2-1; CDR3: CSAPTRGGSYNEQFF; DNA: TGCAGTGCCCCGACGCGGGGGGGCTCCTACAATGAGCAGTTCTTC
size: many; length: 14; D: -; V: TRBV20-1; J: TRBJ2-2; CDR3: CSARTNRGTGELFF; DNA: TGCAGTGCCCGGACAAACCGAGGCACCGGGGAGCTGTTTTTT
size: many; length: 13; D: -; V: TRBV9; J: TRBJ2-5; CDR3: CASSVGQGETQYF; DNA: TGTGCCAGCAGCGTAGGGCAGGGGGAGACCCAGTACTTC
size: few; length: 16; D: TRBD1; V: TRBV6-5; J: TRBJ1-2; CDR3: CASSYHTGEVDYGYTF; DNA: TGTGCCAGCAGTTACCATACAGGGGAGGTGGACTATGGCTACACCTTC
size: many; length: 13; D: -; V: TRBV12-3/TRBV12-4; J: TRBJ2-1; CDR3: CASARGSYNEQFF; DNA: TGTGCCAGCGCCCGGGGTTCCTACAATGAGCAGTTCTTC
size: -; length: 15; D: TRBD1; V: TRBV20-1; J: TRBJ1-6; CDR3: CSARLPGQGRSPLNF; DNA: TGCAGTGCTAGGCTTCCGGGACAGGGTCGATCACCCCTCAACTTT
size: few; length: 14; D: -; V: TRBV7-2; J: TRBJ2-3; CDR3: CASSTSGGEDTQYF; DNA: TGTGCCAGCAGCACCTCCGGGGGTGAAGATACGCAGTATTTT
size: few; length: 14; D: -; V: TRBV28; J: TRBJ2-3; CDR3: CASSPQGSGDTQYF; DNA: TGTGCCAGCAGTCCACAGGGTTCAGGAGATACGCAGTATTTT
size: many; length: 14; D: -; V: TRBV20-1; J: TRBJ1-6; CDR3: CSVRLSSYNSPLNF; DNA: TGCAGTGTCCGACTGAGCTCCTATAATTCACCCCTCAACTTT
size: -; length: 14; D: TRBD1; V: TRBV6-6; J: TRBJ1-1; CDR3: CASTLAQGGTEAFF; DNA: TGTGCCAGCACCCTCGCTCAGGGGGGCACTGAAGCTTTCTTT
size: -; length: 13; D: TRBD1; V: TRBV20-1; J: TRBJ1-5; CDR3: CSSNRGPNQPQNF; DNA: TGCAGTTCCAACAGGGGGCCCAATCAGCCCCAGAATTTT
size: many; length: 15; D: TRBD2; V: TRBV18; J: TRBJ2-7; CDR3: CASSTGLAGSYEQYF; DNA: TGTGCCAGCTCAACCGGACTAGCGGGGTCCTACGAGCAGTACTTC
size: many; length: 14; D: -; V: TRBV15; J: TRBJ2-5; CDR3: CATSRDMTVETQYF; DNA: TGTGCCACCAGCAGAGATATGACAGTGGAGACCCAGTACTTC
size: many; length: 13; D: -; V: TRBV10-3; J: TRBJ1-1; CDR3: CAISPELNTEAFF; DNA: TGTGCCATCAGTCCGGAGCTGAACACTGAAGCTTTCTTT
size: few; length: 16; D: -; V: TRBV5-1; J: TRBJ2-1; CDR3: CASSLVRGGDYNEQFF; DNA: TGCGCCAGCAGCTTGGTTAGGGGGGGCGACTACAATGAGCAGTTCTTC
size: many; length: 16; D: TRBD2; V: TRBV5-1; J: TRBJ2-1; CDR3: CASSVRAGGPSGEQFF; DNA: TGCGCCAGCAGCGTTCGGGCGGGGGGGCCCTCTGGTGAGCAGTTCTTC
size: few; length: 11; D: -; V: TRBV19; J: TRBJ2-4; CDR3: CASARGNIQYF; DNA: TGTGCCAGCGCGCGGGGAAACATTCAGTACTTC
size: few; length: 13; D: -; V: TRBV10-2; J: TRBJ1-5; CDR3: CASSDDSNQPQNF; DNA: TGCGCCAGCAGTGATGACAGCAATCAGCCCCAGAATTTT
size: many; length: 15; D: -; V: TRBV5-1; J: TRBJ1-1; CDR3: CASSPHAGEVAEAFF; DNA: TGCGCCAGCAGCCCTCACGCAGGGGAGGTGGCTGAAGCTTTCTTT
size: many; length: 16; D: -; V: TRBV4-1; J: TRBJ2-3; CDR3: CASSQDMRPVADTQYF; DNA: TGCGCCAGCAGCCAAGACATGAGACCCGTCGCAGATACGCAGTATTTT
size: -; length: 15; D: TRBD2; V: TRBV20-1; J: TRBJ2-1; CDR3: CSTTAGGSSYNEQFF; DNA: TGCAGTACCACGGCTGGCGGGAGCTCCTACAATGAGCAGTTCTTC
size: many; length: 16; D: -; V: TRBV20-1; J: TRBJ2-6; CDR3: CSARRESYSGANVLTF; DNA: TGCAGTGCTAGAAGAGAATCCTACTCTGGGGCCAACGTCCTGACTTTC
size: many; length: 15; D: TRBD2; V: TRBV6-5; J: TRBJ2-3; CDR3: CASSYVAGGLGTQYF; DNA: TGTGCCAGCAGTTACGTAGCGGGGGGTTTGGGTACGCAGTATTTT
size: -; length: 17; D: -; V: TRBV4-1; J: TRBJ2-6; CDR3: CASSQDRGAPGANVLTF; DNA: TGCGCCAGCAGCCAAGATCGCGGGGCCCCTGGGGCCAACGTCCTGACTTTC
size: many; length: 14; D: TRBD1; V: TRBV10-3; J: TRBJ2-7; CDR3: CAISETGGVYEQYF; DNA: TGTGCCATCAGCGAGACAGGGGGCGTTTACGAGCAGTACTTC
size: many; length: 15; D: -; V: TRBV20-1; J: TRBJ2-7; CDR3: CSARVGGGRVYEQYF; DNA: TGCAGTGCTAGAGTGGGTGGGGGGCGCGTATACGAGCAGTACTTC
size: many; length: 13; D: -; V: TRBV27; J: TRBJ1-1; CDR3: CASGGTTNTEAFF; DNA: TGTGCCAGCGGAGGGACCACTAATACTGAAGCTTTCTTT
size: -; length: 14; D: -; V: TRBV18; J: TRBJ1-1; CDR3: CASSPFAGNTEAFF; DNA: TGTGCCAGCTCACCATTCGCCGGTAACACTGAAGCTTTCTTT
size: -; length: 16; D: TRBD1; V: TRBV7-8; J: TRBJ2-3; CDR3: CASGLRQGDSTDTQYF; DNA: TGTGCCAGCGGACTTAGACAGGGCGACAGCACAGATACGCAGTATTTT
size: many; length: 15; D: TRBD1; V: TRBV15; J: TRBJ2-7; CDR3: CATSRAGTGVGEQYF; DNA: TGTGCCACCAGCAGAGCCGGGACAGGGGTTGGCGAGCAGTACTTC
size: -; length: 17; D: TRBD1; V: TRBV27; J: TRBJ2-5; CDR3: CASSLSSLWTGGETQYF; DNA: TGTGCCAGCAGTTTATCCTCTCTCTGGACAGGCGGCGAGACCCAGTACTTC
size: many; length: 13; D: -; V: TRBV20-1; J: TRBJ2-7; CDR3: CSAIGMEDYEQYF; DNA: TGCAGTGCTATCGGCATGGAAGATTACGAGCAGTACTTC
size: many; length: 16; D: -; V: TRBV7-8; J: TRBJ2-3; CDR3: CASSLVRQGGTDTQYF; DNA: TGTGCCAGCAGCTTAGTGAGGCAGGGGGGGACAGATACGCAGTATTTT
size: -; length: 14; D: -; V: TRBV7-7; J: TRBJ2-2; CDR3: CASSFGQNTGELFF; DNA: TGTGCTAGCAGCTTCGGGCAAAACACCGGGGAGCTGTTTTTT
size: few; length: 14; D: -; V: TRBV5-1; J: TRBJ2-5; CDR3: CASSGGGTQETQYF; DNA: TGCGCCAGCAGCGGTGGCGGGACCCAAGAGACCCAGTACTTC
size: few; length: 14; D: -; V: TRBV20-1; J: TRBJ1-4; CDR3: CSASGGSTREKLFF; DNA: TGCAGTGCTAGTGGAGGGTCAACTAGGGAAAAACTGTTTTTT
size: many; length: 14; D: TRBD2; V: TRBV7-2; J: TRBJ2-7; CDR3: CASSPSGGPYEQYF; DNA: TGTGCCAGCAGCCCGTCGGGGGGGCCCTACGAGCAGTACTTC